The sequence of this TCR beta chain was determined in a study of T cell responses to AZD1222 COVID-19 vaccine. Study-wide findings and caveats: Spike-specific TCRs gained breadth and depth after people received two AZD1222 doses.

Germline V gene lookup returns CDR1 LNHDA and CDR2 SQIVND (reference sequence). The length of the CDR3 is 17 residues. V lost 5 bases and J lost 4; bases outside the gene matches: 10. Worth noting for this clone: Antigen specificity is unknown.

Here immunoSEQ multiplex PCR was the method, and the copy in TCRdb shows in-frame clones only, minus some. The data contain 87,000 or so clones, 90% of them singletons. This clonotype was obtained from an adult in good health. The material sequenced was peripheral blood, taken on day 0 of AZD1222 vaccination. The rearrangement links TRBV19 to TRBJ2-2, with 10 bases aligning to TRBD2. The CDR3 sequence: CASSRFFSGGLTGELFF. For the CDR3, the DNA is TGTGCCAGTAGTCGGTTCTTTAGCGGGGGGCTCACCGGGGAGCTGTTTTTT.